Shown below are 23 T cell receptor beta chains from a single sample sequenced in a study of shared clonotypes between healthy human individuals (TCRdb year 2020). The library was generated by the immunoSEQ multiplex PCR assay. Imported from immuneACCESS, the table was reduced by TCRdb to in-frame sequences with V and J called. These copies leave out some clones; in studies compared against another copy, an unresolved V gene accounts for under half, and the cause of the remainder is not known. Counted in this sample were about a million clones; around three quarters of them appeared once. The ten largest clones add up to about 1.5% of the sample. The material sequenced was memory CD4+ T cells sorted from blood. Sample cell subset or site, as interpreted from the label and publication: CD45RA-negative fraction. Source of these receptors: a young man in good health.

The chain recombines TRBV7-3 with TRBJ2-5, with D perhaps matching TRBD2 (5 bases). The CDR3 contains 15 residues. CDR1 is SGHTA and CDR2 is FQGTGA in the germline V gene. The V and J ends lost 1 base and 5 bases respectively, with 14 bases between them. The CDR3 nucleotides are TGTGCCAGCAGCTTAAGCGGCCTTTCGGGGGAGACCCAGTACTTC. Translating gives CASSLSGLSGETQYF.

V and J are TRBV10-3 and TRBJ1-3, with D perhaps TRBD1 (6 bases). This CDR3 is 14 amino acids long. Germline V gene sequence: CDR1 ENHRY, CDR2 SYGVKD. The V gene lost 5 bases and the J gene lost 4 bases, with 12 bases spanning the gap. In nucleotides, the CDR3 is TGTGCCATCAGTTATACAGGGAGCGGAAACACCATATATTTT. Translation gives CAISYTGSGNTIYF.

This clone was seen at least ten times. J is TRBJ2-7 and V is TRBV7-8, with 10 bases identical to TRBD1. V shed 5 bases, J shed 6 bases, and the junction held 19 bases outside the gene matches. The CDR3 is made up of 18 amino acids. The germline V gene encodes CDR1 SGHVS and CDR2 FQNEAQ. The CDR3: CASSPIPRGQGVSVEQYF. CDR3 bases: TGTGCCAGCAGCCCCATCCCACGTGGACAGGGGGTTTCGGTCGAGCAGTACTTC. Full variable domain (remainder filled in from reference TRBV7-8 and TRBJ2-7): GAGVSQSPRYKVAKRGQDVALRCDPISGHVSLFWYQQALGQGPEFLTYFQNEAQLDKSGLPSDRFFAERPEGSVSTLKIQRTQQEDSAVYLCASSPIPRGQGVSVEQYFGPGTRLTVT.

This chain connects TRBV6-1 to TRBJ2-2; no reliable D call. Germline V CDR1 and CDR2: MNHNS, SASEGT. This CDR3 is 12 amino acids long. V was clipped by 8 bases and J by 6 bases, with 10 bases between them. CDR3 residues: CASRSWAGELFF. The CDR3 DNA reads as TGTGCCAGCCGATCCTGGGCCGGGGAGCTGTTTTTT.

The V and J genes are TRBV5-1 and TRBJ2-5; 7 bases align to TRBD2. CDR1 is SGHRS, CDR2 YFSETQ, per germline. This CDR3 is 15 amino acids long. Trimming at V came to 0 bases and at J to 5 bases, leaving 7 bases not matched to a gene. The CDR3 DNA is TGCGCCAGCAGCTTGGATGGGACTAAAATGGAGACCCAGTACTTC. Translating it yields CASSLDGTKMETQYF.

V and J are TRBV7-3 and TRBJ2-3; D is perhaps TRBD1 or TRBD2 (6 bases each). The CDR3 spans 13 residues. Germline CDR1 reads SGHTA; CDR2 reads FQGTGA. The V end was cut by 2 bases, the J end by 7 bases, with 10 bases between. CDR3 DNA: TGTGCCAGCAGCTTAGGGGGGCAAAATACGCAGTATTTT. It encodes CASSLGGQNTQYF.

The chain employs TRBV9 and TRBJ2-2, with a possible D match to TRBD2 (6 bases). The CDR3 length is 15 residues. V was trimmed by 6 bases and J by 1 base, leaving 13 bases between them. Per germline, CDR1 SGDLS and CDR2 YYNGEE. The CDR3 DNA follows: TGTGCCAGCACGCGGGGACCTTTGAACACCGGGGAGCTGTTTTTT. Translation gives CASTRGPLNTGELFF.

The V gene is TRBV6-6, the J gene TRBJ1-5, with D unresolved. Trimming removed 6 bases from V and 4 bases from J, with 10 bases in between. The germline V gene has CDR1 MNHNY and CDR2 SVGAGI (reference sequence). This CDR3 contains 13 residues. CDR3 residues: CASSGIANQPQHF. In DNA form, the CDR3 reads TGTGCCAGCAGCGGAATAGCAAATCAGCCCCAGCATTTT.

The chain employs TRBV18 and TRBJ2-7, with 11 bases lining up with TRBD2. With V trimmed by 3 bases and J by 6 bases, 7 bases remained unmatched. CDR1 and CDR2 from the germline V gene are KGHSH and LQKENI. The CDR3 covers 15 residues. The CDR3 DNA follows: TGTGCCAGCTCACCCCTAGCGGGAGGTAGGGGCGAGCAGTACTTC. This encodes CASSPLAGGRGEQYF.

This clone was found a few times. This sample includes further DNA sequences coding for the same CDR3. The chain recombines TRBV6-5 with TRBJ2-6, with D unresolved. V dropped 5 bases and J dropped 1 base, with 3 bases sitting between them. This CDR3 spans 13 amino acids. CDR1 and CDR2 (germline): MNHEY, SVGAGI. This chain's CDR3 is CASSGSGANVLTF. The CDR3, as DNA: TGTGCCAGCAGTGGATCTGGGGCCAACGTCCTGACTTTC.

CDR3 bases: TGTGCCAGCAGTCACGGGGGACAAGGGAGCTCCTACGAGCAGTACTTC. Translated: CASSHGGQGSSYEQYF. This chain links TRBV6-6 with TRBJ2-7, with D perhaps given as TRBD1 or TRBD2 (6 bases each). The CDR3 totals 16 residues. V was cut by 5 bases and J by 0 bases, with 17 bases left in between. Germline-derived CDR1 and CDR2 are MNHNY and SVGAGI (reference sequence).

This clone was observed once. The chain employs TRBV5-6 and TRBJ2-7, with D possibly being TRBD2 (6 bases). This CDR3 region has 14 residues. V lost 0 bases, J lost 4 bases, and 11 bases lay in between. In germline, CDR1 is SGHDT, CDR2 YYEEEE. In DNA form, the CDR3 reads TGTGCCAGCAGCTTGGTGGCAGGGACTTACGAGCAGTACTTC. Translation gives CASSLVAGTYEQYF.

The chain's CDR3 is CASSQVLTRGSSSSGNTIYF. The CDR3 coding sequence is TGCGCCAGCAGCCAAGTCCTGACGCGGGGTTCCTCGAGCTCTGGAAACACCATATATTTT. The chain combines TRBV4-3 with TRBJ1-3; D gene uncertain. V was shortened by 1 base and J by 0 bases, with 22 bases between the two germline ends. The CDR3 spans 20 residues. Per germline, CDR1 LGHNA and CDR2 YSLEER.

This clone was recorded a few times. CDR3 DNA sequence: TGTGCCAGCAGTGAAGTGTTGCGGGGGGGCAGAGATACGCAGTATTTT. Protein product: CASSEVLRGGRDTQYF. This chain uses TRBV6-1 with TRBJ2-3; 9 bases agree with TRBD2. This CDR3 is built from 16 residues. Germline CDR1 and CDR2: MNHNS and SASEGT. V lost 1 base, J lost 5 bases, and 7 bases stayed unmatched.

This chain links TRBV5-4 with TRBJ2-1, with D perhaps matching TRBD1 or TRBD2 (6 bases each). CDR1 and CDR2 from the germline V gene are SGHNT and YYREEE (reference sequence). Trimming removed 3 bases from V and 8 bases from J, with 12 bases in between. The CDR3 loop spans 13 amino acids. CDR3 nucleotide sequence: TGTGCCAGCAGCTCCGGAGGGGGATATGAGCAGTTCTTC. Translated, it gives CASSSGGGYEQFF.

V usage is TRBV7-8 and J usage is TRBJ1-2; possible D gene TRBD1, 5 bases. V was trimmed by 5 bases and J by 5 bases, leaving 12 bases between them. From germline, CDR1 is SGHVS and CDR2 FQNEAQ. CDR3 length: 13 residues. The chain's CDR3 is CASSQKQAYGYTF. The CDR3 DNA is TGTGCCAGCAGCCAGAAACAGGCATATGGCTACACCTTC.

CDR3 nucleotide sequence: TGTGCCTGGGGCACCCGACAGATGGCCAACGTCCTGACTTTC. Amino acids: CAWGTRQMANVLTF. The V gene is TRBV30, the J gene TRBJ2-6; possibly TRBD1 for D (5 bases). Between the trimmed V and J ends, which lost 5 bases and 6 bases, there was a span of 14 bases. There are 14 residues in the CDR3. Per the germline V gene, CDR1 is GTSNPN and CDR2 is SVGIG (reference sequence).

This chain joins TRBV30 and TRBJ2-2; D ambiguous. Germline V gene data show CDR1 as GTSNPN and CDR2 as SVGIG (reference sequence). With 0 bases removed from V and 8 bases from J, the gap between germline ends came to 4 bases. The CDR3 consists of 11 residues. CDR3: CAWSVIGELFF. CDR3 in DNA: TGTGCCTGGAGTGTTATAGGGGAGCTGTTTTTT.

The chain uses TRBV18 and TRBJ1-2, with D uncertain. Germline CDR1 and CDR2: KGHSH and LQKENI. V was cut by 2 bases and J by 3 bases, with 10 bases left in between. This CDR3 spans 14 amino acids. The DNA for the CDR3 is TGTGCCAGCTCACCAGGGATGGGTTACTATGGCTACACCTTC. It specifies CASSPGMGYYGYTF. The full variable domain, completed using reference TRBV18 and TRBJ1-2, is NAGVMQNPRHLVRRRGQEARLRCSPMKGHSHVYWYRQLPEEGLKFMVYLQKENIIDESGMPKERFSAEFPKEGPSILRIQQVVRGDSAAYFCASSPGMGYYGYTFGSGTRLTVV.

V usage is TRBV9 and J usage is TRBJ2-3, with 7 bases that match TRBD1. The CDR3 sequence is 14 residues long. In germline, CDR1 is SGDLS, CDR2 YYNGEE. CDR3 sequence reads: CATSKGAGGDTQYF. As DNA, the CDR3 is TGTGCAACCTCCAAGGGGGCTGGTGGAGATACGCAGTATTTT.

The chain carries TRBV10-2 and TRBJ1-6, with D tentatively TRBD1 (5 bases). V gave up 6 bases and J gave up 8 bases, with 17 bases separating them. CDR1 is WSHSY and CDR2 is SAAADI in the germline V gene. The CDR3 is made up of 15 amino acids. The CDR3 spells CASRGGGRTDSPLHF. CDR3 sequence (DNA): TGCGCCAGCAGGGGTGGGGGACGGACGGATTCACCCCTCCACTTT.

This clone occurred once. The chain links TRBV4-1 to TRBJ1-5, with D possibly matching TRBD1 (5 bases). The CDR3 totals 14 residues. V lost 1 base, J lost 6 bases, and 10 bases lay in between. CDR1 and CDR2 from the germline V gene are MGHRA and YSYEKL. CDR3 protein: CASSQGQGGQPQHF. The DNA for the CDR3 is TGCGCCAGCAGCCAAGGGCAGGGAGGTCAGCCCCAGCATTTT.

Comment on this clone: The sample has other DNA sequences that encode this CDR3 too. The chain carries TRBV6-1 and TRBJ1-4; perhaps TRBD1 as D (6 bases). The CDR3 extends over 13 amino acids. Germline V gene lookup returns CDR1 MNHNS and CDR2 SASEGT. V was trimmed by 9 bases and J by 2 bases, leaving 10 bases between them. The CDR3 DNA is TGTGCCAGTCAGGGGCTGACTAATGAAAAACTGTTTTTT. Translating it yields CASQGLTNEKLFF.